This passage covers 5 T cell receptor beta chains from one sample sequenced in a study of tumor and adjacent non-tumor tissue in lung cancer (dated by TCRdb to 2016 to 2018). Library construction relied on multiplex PCR. Sequencing relied on an Illumina HiSeq 2500. Following protocols modified from ARM-PCR, the researchers constructed TCRbeta libraries through three rounds of nested PCR with primers (Table S4). TCRdb ran its own pipeline on the public reads, namely fastp trimming at Q25 and MiXCR clone calling, and kept in-frame beta chains. CDR3 protein duplicates are merged, each entry listing the most common genes and DNA. The sample data list about 82,000 distinct CDR3 sequences, and roughly 80% of these were observed just once. In total, the top ten clones hold about 12% of the sample. RNA was extracted from bulk unsorted tissue and checked for quality with a NanoDrop ND-1000 and an Agilent 2100.

The specimen was lung tumor tissue. These receptors all come from a woman aged 45-60 years with non-small cell lung cancer.

This clonotype was observed at least ten times. The gene calls are TRBV4-1 and TRBJ1-1, with D uncertain. The CDR3 spans 14 residues. Trimming cost V 1 base and J 1 base, with 7 bases left between them. Germline CDR1 reads MGHRA; CDR2 reads YSYEKL. The CDR3: CASSQARANTEAFF. In nucleotides, the CDR3 is TGCGCCAGCAGCCAAGCACGGGCGAACACTGAAGCTTTCTTT.

Comment on this clonotype: A single base separates this from a much larger clone, so it may be a read error. Because it lacks the conserved phenylalanine or tryptophan at the end, this CDR3 is likely a read error. The chain couples TRBV28 to TRBJ1-4; no reliable D call. Trimming cost V 6 bases and J 8 bases, with 10 bases left between them. Germline V gene sequence: CDR1 MDHEN, CDR2 SYDVKM. This CDR3 region has 12 residues. CDR3: CASRETREKLFS. The CDR3 bases are TGTGCCAGCAGAGAAACACGAGAAAAACTGTTTTCT.

Worth noting for this clonotype: The CDR3 carries no conserved terminal phenylalanine or tryptophan, so it likely arises from a read error. The chain recombines TRBV6-6 with TRBJ2-7, with 11 bases aligning to TRBD1. This CDR3 comprises 13 residues. Germline CDR1 is MNHNY and CDR2 is SVGAGI (reference sequence). DNA for the CDR3: TGTGACAGCACCGGACAGGGGGCTTACGAGCAGTACATC. Translation: CDSTGQGAYEQYI.

In regard to this clonotype: A much larger clone differs by one base, so this may be a read error. The gene calls are TRBV24-1 and TRBJ2-1; TRBD1 agrees at 8 bases. The CDR3 loop spans 17 amino acids. In germline, CDR1 is KGHDR, CDR2 SFDVKD. Germline trimming cut 9 bases from V and 8 bases from J; bases unmatched to any gene: 20. CDR3: CATGIPGQGTGDYEQFF. The CDR3 region has the DNA TGTGCCACCGGTATTCCCGGACAGGGTACGGGGGACTATGAGCAGTTCTTC.

The chain carries TRBV6-2 or TRBV6-3 and TRBJ2-1, with D perhaps matching TRBD2 (6 bases). This CDR3 comprises 16 residues. V was pared by 6 bases and J by 12 bases, with 27 bases between. Germline CDR1 and CDR2: MNHEY and SVGEGT. The CDR3 coding sequence is TGTGCCAGCAGGCGGGGCGGGGTGACGTCCTACGATGGGCAGTTCTTC. It specifies CASRRGGVTSYDGQFF.